These 22 T cell receptor beta chains came from one sample sequenced in a study of OX40 agonist ivuxolimab in advanced cancers. The library relied on the immunoSEQ multiplex PCR assay. The table comes from immuneACCESS by way of TCRdb, which keeps in-frame sequences with V and J called. Part of the clones is missing from these tables; in studies checked, under half for an unresolved V gene and the rest for unknown reasons. In this sample the table shows 95,000 or so clones, approximately 86% of which occur a single time. Of the sample, 3.8% falls within the top ten clones. This material consisted of CD4+ or CD8+ T cells sorted from blood, taken in a trial of the OX40 agonist ivuxolimab. The receptors stem from an adult with an advanced solid tumor such as melanoma, head and neck, liver or kidney cancer.

V and J are TRBV4-1 and TRBJ2-7; 7 bases are shared with TRBD1. The CDR3 extends over 15 amino acids. In germline, CDR1 is MGHRA, CDR2 YSYEKL. Losses at the gene ends were 3 bases for V and 0 bases for J; bases not matched to a gene: 5. For the CDR3, the DNA is TGCGCCAGCAGCCAGTGGACAGGAAGCTCCTACGAGCAGTACTTC. It encodes CASSQWTGSSYEQYF.

The chain has TRBV14 and TRBJ2-7; unclear D gene. Deletions cut 5 bases from V and 5 bases from J, with 10 bases between. CDR1 SGHDN and CDR2 FVKESK come from the germline V gene. The CDR3 totals 12 residues. This chain's CDR3 is CASSVTNNEQYF. CDR3 in DNA: TGTGCCAGCAGCGTTACTAACAACGAGCAGTACTTC.

This clone occurred a few times. This chain uses TRBV11-3 with TRBJ2-1, with 8 bases aligning to TRBD2. The ends lost 5 bases at V and 0 bases at J; junction bases unmatched: 6. Germline CDR1 SGHNT, CDR2 YENEEA. The CDR3 is 16 residues long. The DNA of the CDR3 is TGTGCCAGCAGCCCCCGCAGCGGGGGCTCCTACAATGAGCAGTTCTTC. This encodes CASSPRSGGSYNEQFF. The whole variable domain, filled in from reference TRBV11-3 and TRBJ2-1, reads EAGVVQSPRYKIIEKKQPVAFWCNPISGHNTLYWYLQNLGQGPELLIRYENEEAVDDSQLPKDRFSAERLKGVDSTLKIQPAELGDSAVYLCASSPRSGGSYNEQFFGPGTRLTVL.

The genes are TRBV28 and TRBJ1-3, with D possibly being TRBD1 (5 bases). The CDR3 spans 15 residues. V was cut by 6 bases and J by 2 bases, with 14 bases left in between. The V gene's germline CDR1 is MDHEN and CDR2 SYDVKM. CDR3 in DNA: TGTGCCAGCAGATCAGGGTTGATAACTGGAAACACCATATATTTT. Amino acid sequence: CASRSGLITGNTIYF.

The chain is built from TRBV21-1 and TRBJ2-1; the table calls TRBD2, which could not be checked here. TRBV21-1 is designated a pseudogene. This CDR3 region has 18 residues. DNA of the CDR3: TGTGCCAGCAGCAAAAAAAAAGGAGGACTAGCGGGAGCGGATGAGCAGTTCTTC. Its protein is CASSKKKGGLAGADEQFF.

This chain uses TRBV5-1 with TRBJ2-2, with 7 bases lining up with TRBD2. Per the germline V gene, CDR1 is SGHRS and CDR2 is YFSETQ. Unmatched junction bases numbered 2, after V lost 3 bases and J lost 3 bases. The CDR3 sequence is 14 residues long. The CDR3 nucleotides are TGCGCCAGCAGCTGGGGAGGGGACACCGGGGAGCTGTTTTTT. Its translation is CASSWGGDTGELFF.

This clone was counted once. The chain uses TRBV11-2 and TRBJ2-1; 9 bases line up with TRBD2. The length of the CDR3 is 16 residues. Germline CDR1 reads SGHAT; CDR2 reads FQNNGV. J lost 4 bases, V lost 3 bases, and 7 bases had no gene match. CDR3 region: CASSFLSGRKYNEQFF. For the CDR3, the DNA is TGTGCCAGCAGCTTCTTAAGCGGGAGGAAATACAATGAGCAGTTCTTC.

The rearrangement joins TRBV10-1 to TRBJ2-1, with 8 bases aligning to TRBD2. This CDR3 is 14 amino acids long. Losses at the gene ends were 3 bases for V and 8 bases for J; bases not matched to a gene: 6. Germline loops: CDR1 WNHNN, CDR2 SYGVQD (reference sequence). As DNA, the CDR3 is TGCGCCAGCAGTGAAGGAGCGGGAGTAGATGAGCAGTTCTTC. It specifies CASSEGAGVDEQFF.

J is TRBJ1-1 and V is TRBV14; no reliable D call. The CDR3 consists of 13 residues. Germline V CDR1 and CDR2: SGHDN, FVKESK. V was cut by 5 bases and J by 8 bases, with 15 bases left in between. CDR3 residues: CASSTQPKGEAFF. The CDR3 bases are TGTGCCAGCAGCACACAACCGAAAGGGGAAGCTTTCTTT.

J is TRBJ2-6 and V is TRBV11-1; 8 bases agree with TRBD2. Per the germline V gene, CDR1 is SGHAT and CDR2 is FQDESV (reference sequence). The CDR3 is made up of 18 amino acids. The V gene end was trimmed by 7 bases and the J gene end by 0 bases; junction bases not matched to a gene: 11. CDR3 sequence reads: CASTRRLAGVSGANVLTF. CDR3 DNA: TGTGCCAGCACCCGCCGGCTAGCGGGCGTCTCTGGGGCCAACGTCCTGACTTTC. The full variable domain, with the rest looked up from reference TRBV11-1 and TRBJ2-6, is EAEVAQSPRYKITEKSQAVAFWCDPISGHATLYWYRQILGQGPELLVQFQDESVVDDSQLPKDRFSAERLKGVDSTLKIQPAELGDSAMYLCASTRRLAGVSGANVLTFGAGSRLTVL.

The genes are TRBV7-2 and TRBJ2-2; 7 bases fit TRBD1. Trimming at V came to 1 base and at J to 8 bases, leaving 7 bases not matched to a gene. Germline CDR1 and CDR2: SGHTA and FQGNSA. The CDR3 consists of 15 residues. The CDR3, as DNA: TGTGCCAGCAGCTTAGAGATCGACAGGGTGGGGGAGCTGTTTTTT. This encodes CASSLEIDRVGELFF. The full variable domain, in which reference TRBV7-2 and TRBJ2-2 provide the parts outside the CDR3, is GAGVSQSPSNKVTEKGKDVELRCDPISGHTALYWYRQSLGQGLEFLIYFQGNSAPDKSGLPSDRFSAERTGGSVSTLTIQRTQQEDSAVYLCASSLEIDRVGELFFGEGSRLTVL.

The sample holds one count of this clone. This sequence joins TRBV5-4 and TRBJ2-6; 12 positions agree with TRBD2. The CDR3 is made up of 20 amino acids. V was clipped by 3 bases and J by 4 bases; unmatched bases: 14. Germline lookup yields CDR1 SGHNT and CDR2 YYREEE (reference sequence). CDR3 in DNA: TGTGCCAGCAGCTGGGACAGCGGACTAGCGGGATGGGCCGGGGCCAACGTCCTGACTTTC. Protein product: CASSWDSGLAGWAGANVLTF.

The rearrangement joins TRBV19 to TRBJ2-7; the match to TRBD1 covers 11 bases. Losses at the gene ends were 5 bases for V and 4 bases for J; bases not matched to a gene: 4. Germline V CDR1 and CDR2: LNHDA, SQIVND (reference sequence). The CDR3 spans 14 residues. The CDR3 bases are TGTGCCAGTAGTTGGACAGGGGGCTGGTACGAGCAGTACTTC. This translates into CASSWTGGWYEQYF.

This rearrangement joins TRBV28 to TRBJ1-2; no definite D call. This CDR3 is 13 amino acids long. Trimming shortened V by 4 bases and J by 2 bases, and 8 bases separated the two germline ends. In germline, CDR1 is MDHEN, CDR2 SYDVKM. The CDR3 spells CASSSSGNYGYTF. CDR3 bases: TGTGCCAGCAGTTCTTCAGGAAACTATGGCTACACCTTC.

This clone was seen more than once but under ten times. The V and J genes are TRBV7-9 and TRBJ2-1; D is uncertain. Looked up from germline, CDR1 is SEHNR and CDR2 is FQNEAQ (reference sequence). CDR3 length equals 12 residues. V was clipped by 5 bases and J by 7 bases, with 9 bases between them. CDR3 sequence reads: CASSLRSNEQFF. The CDR3 coding sequence is TGTGCCAGCAGCCTCCGGTCAAATGAGCAGTTCTTC.

In nucleotides, the CDR3 is TGTGCCATCTCCCCCGAGGGGGTCTCCTACGAGCAGTACTTC. Its translation is CAISPEGVSYEQYF. This sequence joins TRBV10-3 and TRBJ2-7, with D perhaps TRBD1 (6 bases). The V end was cut by 8 bases, the J end by 0 bases, with 14 bases between. CDR1 ENHRY and CDR2 SYGVKD come from the germline V gene. CDR3 length equals 14 residues.

CDR3 nucleotide sequence: TGTGCCAGCAGCTTCCTAAGGGCCGGCATTGTCTACGAGCAGTACTTC. Residues: CASSFLRAGIVYEQYF. The gene calls are TRBV7-9 and TRBJ2-7, with D unresolved. CDR3 length equals 16 residues. Germline values: CDR1 SEHNR, CDR2 FQNEAQ (reference sequence). Trimming removed 3 bases at V and 3 bases at J, with 18 bases between. Looking up the rest from reference TRBV7-9 and TRBJ2-7 gives the full variable domain: DTGVSQNPRHKITKRGQNVTFRCDPISEHNRLYWYRQTLGQGPEFLTYFQNEAQLEKSRLLSDRFSAERPKGSFSTLEIQRTEQGDSAMYLCASSFLRAGIVYEQYFGPGTRLTVT.

The CDR3 spells CASSYAPGQRSADTQYF. The DNA for the CDR3 is TGTGCCAGCAGCTACGCTCCCGGACAACGTTCTGCAGATACGCAGTATTTT. The rearrangement uses TRBV7-9 and TRBJ2-3; D possibly corresponds to TRBD1 (5 bases). Germline V gene sequence: CDR1 SEHNR, CDR2 FQNEAQ (reference sequence). This CDR3 is built from 17 residues. The V end was cut by 4 bases, the J end by 4 bases, with 21 bases between.

V usage is TRBV4-3 and J usage is TRBJ2-2; D uncertain. V was cut by 0 bases and J by 2 bases, with 10 bases left in between. This CDR3 region has 16 residues. Germline lookup yields CDR1 LGHNA and CDR2 YSLEER. Written as DNA, the CDR3 is TGCGCCAGCAGCCAAGAGCTTGGGATAAACACCGGGGAGCTGTTTTTT. Encoded protein: CASSQELGINTGELFF.

The genes are TRBV4-3 and TRBJ1-1; D is possibly TRBD1 (5 bases). Per the germline V gene, CDR1 is LGHNA and CDR2 is YSLEER. CDR3 length: 14 residues. The V and J ends lost 2 bases and 11 bases respectively, with 18 bases between them. The CDR3 spells CASSQIRQTGNAFF. CDR3 nucleotide sequence: TGCGCCAGCAGCCAAATCAGACAGACGGGAAATGCTTTCTTT.

This rearrangement joins TRBV5-1 to TRBJ2-2; the D gene could be TRBD1 or TRBD2 (6 bases each). Germline V gene data show CDR1 as SGHRS and CDR2 as YFSETQ. V was cut by 4 bases and J by 0 bases, with 16 bases left in between. CDR3 length equals 17 residues. The CDR3 DNA follows: TGCGCCAGCAGCCCGCCGCCGGGGGCCTCGAACACCGGGGAGCTGTTTTTT. It translates to CASSPPPGASNTGELFF.

As DNA, the CDR3 is TGCGCCAGCAGCGAAAGCGCGACAGGGGGCTCAGGGCGCGACGAGCAGTACTTC. Residues: CASSESATGGSGRDEQYF. This rearrangement joins TRBV4-3 to TRBJ2-7; the match to TRBD1 covers 10 bases. The germline CDR1 and CDR2 sequences are LGHNA and YSLEER. CDR3 size: 18 residues. V gave up 5 bases and J gave up 5 bases; unmatched junction bases: 18.